The 28 T cell receptor beta chains below all came from one sample that was sequenced in a study of blood T cells in healthy people across ages. A sample-barcoded 5' primer and a J-beta primer mix were used in a second PCR of roughly 7 to 11 cycles. TCRdb redid the calling of the 5' RACE reads with MiXCR, one entry per CDR3 protein. The table includes 1,300,000 or so distinct CDR3 sequences, approximately 63% detected once. The sequencing input was blood. The source is a man aged 18-30 years in good health.

This rearrangement joins TRBV4-1 to TRBJ2-1, with 13 bases lining up with TRBD2. The germline CDR1 and CDR2 sequences are MGHRA and YSYEKL. The CDR3 runs to 16 residues. Trimming removed 3 bases from V and 10 bases from J; junction bases left unmatched: 9. The CDR3 is CASSQDRTSGRIEQFF. CDR3 bases: TGCGCCAGCAGCCAGGACCGGACTAGCGGGAGAATAGAGCAGTTCTTC.

Many counts were recorded for this clonotype. The genes are TRBV7-6 and TRBJ2-5; D may be TRBD2 (6 bases). The CDR3 extends over 13 amino acids. The germline V gene has CDR1 SGHVS and CDR2 FNYEAQ. V was cut by 3 bases and J by 3 bases, with 8 bases left in between. The CDR3 here is CASSLWGEETQYF. Written as DNA, the CDR3 is TGTGCCAGCAGCTTGTGGGGGGAAGAGACCCAGTACTTC.

The V and J genes are TRBV4-1 and TRBJ1-2, with D maybe TRBD1 (5 bases). With 6 bases removed from V and 3 bases from J, the gap between germline ends came to 17 bases. The V gene's germline CDR1 is MGHRA and CDR2 YSYEKL. This CDR3 contains 15 residues. The CDR3 nucleotides are TGCGCCAGCAGTTTGGGACCCAGGGAGGACTATGGCTACACCTTC. This encodes CASSLGPREDYGYTF.

J is TRBJ2-4 and V is TRBV5-1, with TRBD1 as a possible D gene (6 bases). The CDR3 totals 16 residues. Trimming left V 6 bases short and J 4 bases short, with 20 bases between. The germline CDR1 and CDR2 sequences are SGHRS and YFSETQ. CDR3 coding DNA: TGCGCCAGCACTACGGGACAACTGGTCGGGAAAAACATTCAGTACTTC. Protein product: CASTTGQLVGKNIQYF.

As regards this clonotype: At one boundary the junction diverges from the germline segment, which might be a read error. The rearrangement joins TRBV7-7 to TRBJ2-2, with D perhaps TRBD1 (6 bases). This CDR3 has 13 residues. Germline values: CDR1 SSHAT, CDR2 FNYEAQ (reference sequence). The CDR3 DNA is TGTGCTAGCAGGGGCGCTAGCACCGGGGAGCTGTTTTTT. Its translation: CASRGASTGELFF.

The chain employs TRBV4-1 and TRBJ2-4, with 9 bases that match TRBD1. Per the germline V gene, CDR1 is MGHRA and CDR2 is YSYEKL. CDR3 length equals 16 residues. V dropped 3 bases and J dropped 13; count of bases not matched to a gene: 16. The CDR3 DNA reads as TGCGCCAGCAGCCAGAGCATAATACAGGGGGCGGGGGAGCAGTACTTC. This sequence encodes CASSQSIIQGAGEQYF.

This chain links TRBV4-2 with TRBJ1-2; no clear D gene. The V gene lost 4 bases and the J gene lost 3 bases, with 9 bases spanning the gap. The CDR3 totals 13 residues. The germline CDR1 and CDR2 sequences are LGHNA and YNFKEQ. Here the CDR3 DNA reads TGTGCCAGCAGCCGCCGGACCGACTATGGCTACACCTTC. Translating it yields CASSRRTDYGYTF.

V and J are TRBV5-8 and TRBJ2-1, with 10 bases fitting TRBD1. Germline V gene sequence: CDR1 SGHTS, CDR2 YDEGEE. V was pared by 3 bases and J by 15 bases, with 9 bases of the junction left unmatched. This CDR3 contains 13 residues. The CDR3 spells CASSSRGTGAVFF. CDR3 nucleotides: TGTGCCAGCAGCTCACGAGGGACAGGGGCGGTGTTCTTC.

The CDR3 sequence is CSPGPSGLAFHEQFF. The CDR3 DNA sequence: TGCAGTCCAGGCCCCTCCGGACTAGCTTTCCATGAGCAGTTCTTC. V gene TRBV20-1 combines with J gene TRBJ2-1, with 8 bases matching TRBD2. The CDR3 is 15 amino acids. In germline, CDR1 is DFQATT, CDR2 SNEGSKA (reference sequence). Trimming at V came to 8 bases and at J to 8 bases, leaving 17 bases not matched to a gene.

A few counts support this clonotype. CDR3 in amino acids: CSARDLQLYEQYF. The DNA of the CDR3 is TGCAGTGCTAGAGATCTACAGCTCTACGAGCAGTACTTC. The rearrangement uses TRBV20-1 and TRBJ2-7; D gene unclear. Per germline, CDR1 DFQATT and CDR2 SNEGSKA (reference sequence). There are 13 residues in the CDR3. V shed 0 bases and J shed 3 bases, with 9 bases lying between them.

This rearrangement joins TRBV7-2 to TRBJ2-1; D gene unclear. The CDR3 is 13 residues long. V was pared by 3 bases and J by 9 bases, with 12 bases between. Germline V gene data show CDR1 as SGHTA and CDR2 as FQGNSA. CDR3 region: CASSLAGWVEQFF. DNA for the CDR3: TGTGCCAGCAGCTTGGCCGGATGGGTTGAGCAGTTCTTC.

This chain connects TRBV20-1 to TRBJ2-1; D unresolved. Trimming took 0 bases from V and 6 from J, leaving 9 bases between them. The germline CDR1 and CDR2 sequences are DFQATT and SNEGSKA (reference sequence). This CDR3 contains 13 residues. The CDR3 DNA reads as TGCAGTGCTAGAGATTTTAGGGCCAATGAGCAGTTCTTC. Its translation is CSARDFRANEQFF.

This rearrangement joins TRBV9 to TRBJ2-7; TRBD2 might be the D (6 bases). The CDR3 spans 15 residues. V lost 2 bases and J 4 bases, leaving 16 bases between the germline ends. Germline lookup yields CDR1 SGDLS and CDR2 YYNGEE. In nucleotides, the CDR3 is TGTGCCAGCAGCGTCGGGGCTAGCGAGAAATACGAGCAGTACTTC. Protein product: CASSVGASEKYEQYF.

Concerning this clonotype: Likely a read error: the CDR3 ends without its conserved phenylalanine or tryptophan. This sequence joins TRBV29-1 and TRBJ2-1; TRBD1 or TRBD2 may be the D gene (7 bases each). The V gene lost 7 bases and the J gene lost 3 bases, with 16 bases spanning the gap. Germline loops: CDR1 SQVTM, CDR2 ANQGSEA. The CDR3 totals 14 residues. The CDR3 reads CSAPQGTNYNEQFL. For the CDR3, the DNA is TGCAGCGCTCCACAGGGGACTAACTACAATGAGCAGTTCTTA.

This clonotype has just a few counts. The chain links TRBV29-1 to TRBJ1-1; 8 nucleotides align to TRBD1. CDR3 length: 14 residues. The germline CDR1 and CDR2 sequences are SQVTM and ANQGSEA. J gave up 8 bases and V 7 bases, and 15 bases lay outside the gene matches. The CDR3 spells CSAWLGTGVSEAFF. The CDR3 bases are TGCAGCGCCTGGCTGGGGACAGGAGTGTCAGAAGCTTTCTTT.

This chain joins TRBV12-3 or TRBV12-4 and TRBJ2-2; 8 nucleotides match TRBD2. V shed 3 bases, J shed 6 bases, and the junction held 9 bases outside the gene matches. The CDR3 has 16 amino acids. Here the CDR3 reads CASSFGTSVPAGELFF. DNA for the CDR3: TGTGCCAGCAGTTTTGGGACTAGTGTTCCCGCCGGGGAGCTGTTTTTT.

The chain recombines TRBV11-2 with TRBJ2-5; D tentatively reads TRBD1 or TRBD2 (5 bases each). CDR3 length equals 14 residues. The V end was cut by 5 bases, the J end by 2 bases, with 12 bases between. Germline V lookup: CDR1 SGHAT, CDR2 FQNNGV. CDR3: CASSRGSSQETQYF. DNA for the CDR3: TGTGCCAGCAGCCGGGGCAGTTCTCAAGAGACCCAGTACTTC.

In the case of this clonotype: Sequence at one end of the junction differs from germline and may be a read error. The rearrangement joins TRBV7-9 to TRBJ2-1; D is perhaps TRBD1 or TRBD2 (5 bases each). The CDR3 sequence is 13 residues long. Germline V gene sequence: CDR1 SEHNR, CDR2 FQNEAQ (reference sequence). DNA for the CDR3: TGTGCCGGCAGTCGAGTTGGGGGCAATGAGCAGTTCTTC. It encodes CAGSRVGGNEQFF.

This chain links TRBV9 with TRBJ1-1; D remains ambiguous. CDR1 SGDLS and CDR2 YYNGEE come from the germline V gene. There are 14 residues in the CDR3. The ends were cut back, 0 bases at V and 4 bases at J, with 10 bases in the middle. The CDR3 coding sequence is TGTGCCAGCAGCGTAGGAAGTGGGAGCACTGAAGCTTTCTTT. This sequence encodes CASSVGSGSTEAFF.

To note about this clonotype: Germline is not matched at one junction end, which may reflect a read error. This chain joins TRBV7-8 and TRBJ2-5, with D possibly being TRBD1 (6 bases). The CDR3 runs to 12 residues. Germline lookup yields CDR1 SGHVS and CDR2 FQNEAQ. CDR3 nucleotide sequence: TGTGCCGGCAGCTTGGACAGTGAGACCCAGTACTTC. Its translation: CAGSLDSETQYF.

Ten or more counts support this clonotype. A much larger clone sits a single nucleotide away, making a read error possible. The chain has TRBV28 and TRBJ2-7, with 8 bases identical to TRBD2. Germline trimming cut 8 bases from V and 4 bases from J; bases unmatched to any gene: 7. Germline lookup yields CDR1 MDHEN and CDR2 SYDVKM. CDR3 length: 13 amino acids. CDR3 sequence (DNA): TGTGCCAGCGCGACCGGGGGGGTATACGAGCAGTACTTC. Protein sequence: CASATGGVYEQYF.

The chain uses TRBV3-1 and TRBJ2-3, with 9 bases fitting TRBD2. This CDR3 has 15 residues. The germline V gene has CDR1 LGHDT and CDR2 YNNKEL (reference sequence). Unmatched junction bases numbered 9, after V lost 0 bases and J lost 11 bases. The CDR3 nucleotides are TGTGCCAGCAGCCAAGATATTAGCGGGGGAGCCAAGCAGTATTTT. Protein product: CASSQDISGGAKQYF.

This clonotype occurred a few times. The CDR3 spells CSARTTGSYEQYF. The CDR3 DNA is TGCAGCGCCAGAACGACAGGGTCCTACGAGCAGTACTTC. The rearrangement joins TRBV29-1 to TRBJ2-7; 7 nucleotides agree with TRBD1. With V trimmed by 7 bases and J by 1 base, 7 bases remained unmatched. The germline V gene has CDR1 SQVTM and CDR2 ANQGSEA. The CDR3 length is 13 residues.

The chain couples TRBV11-2 to TRBJ1-2; D is uncertain. V was shortened by 3 bases and J by 7 bases, with 15 bases between the two germline ends. This CDR3 comprises 14 residues. The V gene's germline CDR1 is SGHAT and CDR2 FQNNGV. CDR3 protein: CASSLTNPMSGYTF. The CDR3 bases are TGTGCCAGCAGCTTGACAAACCCAATGTCTGGCTACACCTTC.

This chain uses TRBV3-1 with TRBJ2-3, with D possibly being TRBD2 (6 bases). Germline lookup yields CDR1 LGHDT and CDR2 YNNKEL (reference sequence). The V gene lost 4 bases and the J gene lost 6 bases, with 11 bases spanning the gap. This CDR3 region has 13 residues. CDR3 in DNA: TGTGCCAGCAGCCCCGATCGGGAGGATACGCAGTATTTT. The encoded protein is CASSPDREDTQYF.

This sequence joins TRBV6-2 or TRBV6-3 and TRBJ2-7; maybe TRBD1 (6 bases). Trimming took off 4 bases at V and 7 bases at J, with 17 bases between the two ends. From germline, CDR1 is MNHEY and CDR2 SVGEGT. The CDR3 spans 14 residues. The CDR3 is CASSSQTGVGEQYF. CDR3 DNA: TGTGCCAGCAGTTCCCAGACAGGTGTGGGTGAGCAGTACTTC.

This clonotype was recorded a few times. The V and J genes are TRBV4-1 and TRBJ2-2; 7 bases agree with TRBD1. The germline CDR1 and CDR2 sequences are MGHRA and YSYEKL. The V gene end was trimmed by 4 bases and the J gene end by 3 bases; junction bases not matched to a gene: 8. This CDR3 contains 16 residues. Here the CDR3 reads CASSLTGTADTGELFF. The DNA for the CDR3 is TGCGCCAGCAGCCTTACCGGGACAGCGGACACCGGGGAGCTGTTTTTT.

About this clonotype itself: One junction end disagrees with the germline gene, perhaps due to a read error. V gene TRBV29-1 combines with J gene TRBJ2-7; D possibly corresponds to TRBD1 (7 bases). CDR1 and CDR2 from the germline V gene are SQVTM and ANQGSEA. The CDR3 is made up of 15 amino acids. In nucleotides, the CDR3 is TGCAGCGTTGAAGATCGACAGGGACTCTCCTACGAGCGGTACTTC. Translated: CSVEDRQGLSYERYF.